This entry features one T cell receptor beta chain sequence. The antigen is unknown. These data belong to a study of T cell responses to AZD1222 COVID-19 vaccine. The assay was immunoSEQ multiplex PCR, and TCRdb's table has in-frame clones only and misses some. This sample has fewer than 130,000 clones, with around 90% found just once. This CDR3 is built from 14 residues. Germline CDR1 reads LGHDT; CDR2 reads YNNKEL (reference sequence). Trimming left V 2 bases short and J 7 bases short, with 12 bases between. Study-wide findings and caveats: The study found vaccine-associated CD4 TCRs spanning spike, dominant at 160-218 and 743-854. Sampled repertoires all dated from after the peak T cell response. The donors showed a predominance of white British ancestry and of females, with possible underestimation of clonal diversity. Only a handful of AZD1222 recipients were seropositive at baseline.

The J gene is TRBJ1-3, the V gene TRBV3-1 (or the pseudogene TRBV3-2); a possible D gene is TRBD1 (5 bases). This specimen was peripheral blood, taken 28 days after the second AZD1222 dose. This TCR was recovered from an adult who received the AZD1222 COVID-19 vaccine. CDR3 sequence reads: CASSQRGVDNTIYF. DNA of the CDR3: TGTGCCAGCAGCCAACGGGGGGTGGATAACACCATATATTTT.